This TCR beta chain is from a study of post-analysis software for immune sequencing data. Study-level results: Same-batch preparations were strongly co-clustered by F measure. Compared with controls, patients showed significantly lower normalized Chao1 diversity. Controls had lower frequencies than patients of roughly five TRBV segments, which included TRBV5-6, TRBV5-1 and TRBV20-1.

With respect to this clonotype: As yet, its antigen is unknown.

Prepared TCR beta cDNA libraries contained unique molecular identifiers. With roughly 0.85 to 11 million T cells as the source, a few hundred thousand cDNA molecules resulted. Via MiXCR, TCRdb re-called the PCR reads, giving one row per CDR3 protein. The sample has 350,000 to 450,000 distinct CDR3 sequences, approximately 37% seen once. Deletions cut 7 bases from V and 1 base from J, with 20 bases between. This CDR3 has 16 amino acids. Germline V gene lookup returns CDR1 SQVTM and CDR2 ANQGSEA. This receptor was taken from a girl aged 2 to 9 with multiple sclerosis. This chain uses TRBV29-1 with TRBJ2-1; D possibly matches TRBD1 or TRBD2 (5 bases each). Material: blood. CDR3 sequence reads: CSAVEGAGLSYNEQFF. CDR3 nucleotide sequence: TGCAGCGCAGTTGAGGGAGCAGGGCTTTCCTACAATGAGCAGTTCTTC.